These 24 T cell receptor beta chains came from one sample sequenced in a study of cytomegalovirus exposure and HLA in healthy donors. Vbeta (60) and Jbeta (13) primers were used in the PCR. Libraries were prepared by immunoSEQ multiplex PCR; TCRdb keeps only in-frame clonotypes and omits some of them. The sample yields roughly 200,000 clones, 79% seen once. Material for sequencing was PBMCs. These receptors were taken from a woman aged 25 to 45 in good health and CMV-seropositive.

The chain is built from TRBV4-2 and TRBJ2-7; 12 nucleotides line up with TRBD1. This CDR3 comprises 15 residues. CDR1 and CDR2 from the germline V gene are LGHNA and YNFKEQ. Trimming removed 1 base from V and 5 bases from J; junction bases left unmatched: 3. CDR3 sequence (DNA): TGTGCCAGCAGCCAAGGGGGACAGGGGGCCGACGAGCAGTACTTC. Translating it yields CASSQGGQGADEQYF.

V gene TRBV9 combines with J gene TRBJ2-1; possibly TRBD1 for D (5 bases). With 0 bases removed from V and 5 bases from J, the gap between germline ends came to 12 bases. Per germline, CDR1 SGDLS and CDR2 YYNGEE. This CDR3 is built from 15 residues. The CDR3 bases are TGTGCCAGCAGCGTAGGCACAGGAACCAACAATGAGCAGTTCTTC. Translation: CASSVGTGTNNEQFF. Full variable domain (missing parts from reference TRBV9 and TRBJ2-1): DSGVTQTPKHLITATGQRVTLRCSPRSGDLSVYWYQQSLDQGLQFLIQYYNGEERAKGNILERFSAQQFPDLHSELNLSSLELGDSALYFCASSVGTGTNNEQFFGPGTRLTVL.

The CDR3 sequence: CASRGTREFSYNEQFF. The CDR3 nucleotides are TGTGCCAGCAGGGGAACGCGGGAGTTCTCCTACAATGAGCAGTTCTTC. The chain has TRBV2 and TRBJ2-1; 7 nucleotides line up with TRBD2. Per germline, CDR1 SNHLY and CDR2 FYNNEI. The trim removed 6 bases at V and 0 bases at J, leaving 8 bases unmatched. The CDR3 is made up of 16 amino acids.

This clone was counted only a few times. This chain connects TRBV4-3 to TRBJ1-2; 7 bases match TRBD1. There are 15 residues in the CDR3. V shed 2 bases and J 4 bases; nucleotides not matched to a gene: 7. Germline V lookup: CDR1 LGHNA, CDR2 YSLEER. The CDR3 sequence: CASSQLSGTAYGYTF. The DNA for the CDR3 is TGCGCCAGCAGCCAACTTTCCGGGACAGCCTATGGCTACACCTTC.

The chain carries TRBV2 and TRBJ2-5; 8 bases match TRBD2. V lost 6 bases, J lost 2 bases, and 8 bases stayed unmatched. The CDR3 covers 15 residues. The germline CDR1 and CDR2 sequences are SNHLY and FYNNEI. The CDR3 DNA sequence: TGTGCCAGCAGGACATGGGGACTAGGACAAGAGACCCAGTACTTC. Its protein is CASRTWGLGQETQYF.

This chain connects TRBV29-1 to TRBJ2-1; a possible D gene is TRBD2 (5 bases). Trimming left V 4 bases short and J 4 bases short, with 8 bases between. The germline V gene encodes CDR1 SQVTM and CDR2 ANQGSEA. The CDR3 consists of 12 residues. In nucleotides, the CDR3 is TGCAGCGTTGCGAGCGGATACAATGAGCAGTTCTTC. This codes for CSVASGYNEQFF.

The chain recombines TRBV7-9 with TRBJ1-1; possible D gene TRBD1, 5 bases. Germline-derived CDR1 and CDR2 are SEHNR and FQNEAQ (reference sequence). The V end lost 6 bases, the J end lost 1 base, and 15 bases lay between the germline ends. The CDR3 has 15 residues. CDR3 DNA: TGTGCCAGCAGGGGGGGGAGGGTAGAGAACACTGAAGCTTTCTTT. It encodes CASRGGRVENTEAFF.

This clone occurred a few times. The chain recombines TRBV4-1 with TRBJ2-2; perhaps TRBD1 as D (6 bases). The CDR3 loop spans 15 amino acids. CDR1 is MGHRA, CDR2 YSYEKL, per germline. The V end lost 1 base, the J end lost 4 bases, and 10 bases lay between the germline ends. In DNA form, the CDR3 reads TGCGCCAGCAGCCAAGTGGGGGCGGTCACCGGGGAGCTGTTTTTT. Translated: CASSQVGAVTGELFF.

The V call is TRBV6-1, the J call TRBJ1-2, with 9 bases matching TRBD1. V was clipped by 6 bases and J by 4 bases; unmatched bases: 6. The CDR3 is 14 amino acids. Germline CDR1 reads MNHNS; CDR2 reads SASEGT. The CDR3 region is CASSPGTGIYGYTF. The DNA of the CDR3 is TGTGCCAGCAGCCCCGGGACAGGGATCTATGGCTACACCTTC.

The chain employs TRBV19 and TRBJ1-5; TRBD1 matches at 9 bases. This CDR3 region has 19 residues. Germline V gene sequence: CDR1 LNHDA, CDR2 SQIVND (reference sequence). With 2 bases clipped from V and 2 bases from J, the junction kept 13 bases outside the gene matches. The CDR3 sequence is CASSILKGQGAWRNQPQHF. CDR3 bases: TGTGCCAGTAGTATACTGAAGGGACAGGGTGCATGGCGCAATCAGCCCCAGCATTTT.

J is TRBJ1-5 and V is TRBV6-5; D is perhaps TRBD1 (5 bases). The CDR3 totals 15 residues. V was cut by 2 bases and J by 0 bases, with 8 bases left in between. In germline, CDR1 is MNHEY, CDR2 SVGAGI. The CDR3 DNA sequence: TGTGCCAGCAGTTACAGGGGAAATAGCAATCAGCCCCAGCATTTT. It yields the protein CASSYRGNSNQPQHF.

The J gene is TRBJ2-7, the V gene TRBV12-5; TRBD1 aligns across 7 bases. The CDR3 is 13 residues long. V lost 5 bases and J lost 0; bases outside the gene matches: 1. Looked up from germline, CDR1 is LGHNT and CDR2 is FRNRAP. The CDR3 nucleotides read TGTGCTAGTGGTGGGACAGTCTCCTACGAGCAGTACTTC. Residues: CASGGTVSYEQYF.

The chain links TRBV2 to TRBJ2-1, with D possibly being TRBD2 (5 bases). The V gene's germline CDR1 is SNHLY and CDR2 FYNNEI. Deletions cut 4 bases from V and 6 bases from J, with 10 bases between. The CDR3 spans 13 residues. CDR3 protein: CASSAYGVNEQFF. The CDR3 bases are TGTGCCAGCAGTGCTTACGGGGTCAATGAGCAGTTCTTC.

This clone appeared once. Here the CDR3 DNA reads TGTGCCAGCAGTTTACGTGGGGCCCGCGACAGCTACGAGCAGTACTTC. Protein product: CASSLRGARDSYEQYF. The chain combines TRBV27 with TRBJ2-7, with D tentatively TRBD1 (5 bases). The CDR3 runs to 16 residues. Germline-derived CDR1 and CDR2 are MNHEY and SMNVEV (reference sequence). V lost 2 bases and J lost 3, with 17 bases in between.

The chain uses TRBV27 and TRBJ2-1, with D possibly being TRBD2 (6 bases). V was cut by 5 bases and J by 3 bases, with 14 bases left in between. Germline V gives CDR1 MNHEY, CDR2 SMNVEV (reference sequence). CDR3 length equals 15 residues. This chain's CDR3 is CASSHRLVGYNEQFF. Written as DNA, the CDR3 is TGTGCCAGCAGTCACAGACTAGTAGGCTACAATGAGCAGTTCTTC.

This chain links TRBV11-2 with TRBJ2-1; D might be TRBD2 (6 bases). Germline loops: CDR1 SGHAT, CDR2 FQNNGV. The CDR3 spans 16 residues. V was pared by 5 bases and J by 3 bases, with 17 bases between. The CDR3 DNA is TGTGCCAGCAGCGATCCCGGGAGAGGCTACTACAATGAGCAGTTCTTC. Translation: CASSDPGRGYYNEQFF.

The chain recombines TRBV6-1 with TRBJ2-1; 9 bases match TRBD2. Trimming at V came to 6 bases and at J to 9 bases, leaving 6 bases not matched to a gene. Germline-derived CDR1 and CDR2 are MNHNS and SASEGT. The CDR3 runs 13 residues. The CDR3 spells CASRAGGPGEQFF. CDR3 nucleotides: TGTGCCAGCAGGGCGGGGGGGCCAGGTGAGCAGTTCTTC.

CDR3 bases: TGTGCCAGCAGCGGCCGGGGTAGCGGGGACACAGATACGCAGTATTTT. Amino acids: CASSGRGSGDTDTQYF. The chain couples TRBV7-9 to TRBJ2-3; TRBD2 matches at 8 bases. J gave up 2 bases and V 5 bases, and 9 bases lay outside the gene matches. Germline CDR1 SEHNR, CDR2 FQNEAQ (reference sequence). This CDR3 comprises 16 residues.

V is TRBV19 and J is TRBJ1-1; weak D call: TRBD1 (5 bases). V gave up 7 bases and J gave up 4 bases, with 16 bases separating them. This CDR3 contains 14 residues. From germline, CDR1 is LNHDA and CDR2 SQIVND (reference sequence). The DNA of the CDR3 is TGTGCCAGTAATCACCGGGGGATCGGCACTGAAGCTTTCTTT. This encodes CASNHRGIGTEAFF. Full variable domain (remainder filled in from reference TRBV19 and TRBJ1-1): DGGITQSPKYLFRKEGQNVTLSCEQNLNHDAMYWYRQDPGQGLRLIYYSQIVNDFQKGDIAEGYSVSREKKESFPLTVTSAQKNPTAFYLCASNHRGIGTEAFFGQGTRLTVV.

This clone occurred a few times. The rearrangement links TRBV6-1 to TRBJ2-4, with D possibly being TRBD1 (5 bases). The CDR3 has 13 amino acids. V lost 6 bases and J 6 bases, leaving 12 bases between the germline ends. CDR1 and CDR2 (germline): MNHNS, SASEGT. The CDR3 sequence is CASRKMQGNIQYF. The CDR3 DNA reads as TGTGCCAGCAGGAAGATGCAGGGAAACATTCAGTACTTC.

This clone qualifies as medium-sized (0.01 to 0.1%). The rearrangement joins TRBV5-5 to TRBJ1-5; maybe TRBD1 (5 bases). Per germline, CDR1 SGHKS and CDR2 YYEKEE (reference sequence). The CDR3 covers 15 residues. V was clipped by 0 bases and J by 1 base, with 8 bases between them. The CDR3 DNA reads TGTGCCAGCAGCTTGGAGGGGTGGAGCAATCAGCCCCAGCATTTT. Amino acids: CASSLEGWSNQPQHF.

This sequence joins TRBV29-1 and TRBJ1-2; D might be TRBD1 (6 bases). The CDR3 sequence is 12 residues long. V was cut by 5 bases and J by 5 bases, with 12 bases left in between. The V gene's germline CDR1 is SQVTM and CDR2 ANQGSEA. The CDR3, as DNA: TGCAGCGTTCAACAGGGCGGGTATGGCTACACCTTC. This encodes CSVQQGGYGYTF.

This CDR3 is CASSAYGGATEAFF. CDR3 nucleotides: TGTGCCAGCAGTGCGTACGGGGGAGCCACTGAAGCTTTCTTT. The rearrangement links TRBV2 to TRBJ1-1, with a weak D call TRBD1 (5 bases). Germline CDR1 SNHLY, CDR2 FYNNEI. The germline V and J ends were trimmed by 4 bases and 4 bases, with 13 bases remaining between them. This CDR3 has 14 amino acids.

V and J are TRBV11-3 and TRBJ2-2, with TRBD1 matching 10 bases. The V segment lost 5 bases and the J segment 5 bases; nucleotides outside the gene matches: 5. CDR1 SGHNT and CDR2 YENEEA come from the germline V gene. The CDR3 contains 15 residues. The CDR3, as DNA: TGTGCCAGCAGCCCCCAGGGACAGGGGACCGGGGAGCTGTTTTTT. Its translation: CASSPQGQGTGELFF.